This TCR beta chain stems from a study of Ad26.COV2.S vaccination and SARS-CoV-2 variants. Study information: The study gave Ad26.COV2.S intramuscularly, once or twice 56 days apart.

The protocol was immunoSEQ multiplex PCR, while the TCRdb copy is restricted to in-frame clones and leaves out a portion. The table shows about 350,000 clones, with around 90% occurring only once. As regards this clone: What it recognizes is unknown.

Described treatment: some 19 received Ad26.COV2.S at low or high dose, single or two shots; roughly five received placebo; per-sample allocation not given. Collection of samples fell on day 63 after the first vaccine or placebo injection. Ad26 vector vaccine expressed Wuhan-strain SARS-CoV-2 spike. Germline V gives CDR1 LGHDT, CDR2 YNNKEL (reference sequence). V was trimmed by 2 bases and J by 1 base, leaving 8 bases between them. The CDR3 loop spans 14 amino acids. General study points: Spike-specific TCR breadth was greater in vaccine than placebo recipients.

The chain links TRBV3-1 (or the pseudogene TRBV3-2) to TRBJ1-1, with D unclear. The sample here was peripheral blood, taken in a trial of Ad26.COV2.S vaccine versus placebo. The receptor was isolated from a person between 18 and 65 years old who received the Ad26.COV2.S COVID-19 vaccine or a placebo. CDR3 coding DNA: TGTGCCAGCAGCCAAATTGCAGGGAACACTGAAGCTTTCTTT. Translating it yields CASSQIAGNTEAFF.